This passage covers 3 T cell receptor beta chains from one sample sequenced in a study of PD-1 blockade in mismatch repair-deficient tumors. Repertoires were generated with immunoSEQ multiplex PCR, while TCRdb's copy carries only in-frame clones and drops some. The sample contains around 100,000 clones, approximately 80% of which appear only once. The material sequenced was peripheral blood, taken 60 weeks after starting pembrolizumab. The source is an adult with mismatch repair-deficient cancer.

The V gene is TRBV7-6, the J gene TRBJ1-2, with unresolved D. In germline, CDR1 is SGHVS, CDR2 FNYEAQ. This CDR3 is 15 amino acids long. The germline V and J ends were trimmed by 1 base and 2 bases, with 11 bases remaining between them. The CDR3 DNA sequence: TGTGCCAGCAGCTTAGGTTTAGTAAGGAACTATGGCTACACCTTC. Encoded protein: CASSLGLVRNYGYTF. Together with reference TRBV7-6 and TRBJ1-2, the CDR3 gives the full variable domain: GAGVSQSPRYKVTKRGQDVALRCDPISGHVSLYWYRQALGQGPEFLTYFNYEAQQDKSGLPNDRFSAERPEGSISTLTIQRTEQRDSAMYRCASSLGLVRNYGYTFGSGTRLTVV.

CDR3 sequence: CASSIPRSSTDTQYF. CDR3 nucleotide sequence: TGTGCCAGTAGTATCCCACGCTCTAGCACAGATACGCAGTATTTT. The V and J genes are TRBV19 and TRBJ2-3, with D uncertain. This CDR3 comprises 15 residues. Germline CDR1 LNHDA, CDR2 SQIVND (reference sequence). V lost 3 bases and J lost 0, with 10 bases in between.

This clone came up a few times. The rearrangement joins TRBV12-5 to TRBJ1-5; possibly TRBD1 for D (6 bases). The CDR3 covers 14 residues. V gave up 3 bases and J gave up 7 bases, with 13 bases separating them. Germline-derived CDR1 and CDR2 are LGHNT and FRNRAP. The CDR3 loop is CASGFAGDSQPQHF. Written as DNA, the CDR3 is TGTGCTAGTGGTTTTGCAGGGGATTCGCAGCCCCAGCATTTT.